This is a list of T cell receptor beta chains from one sample in a study of neurological immune-mediated disorders. TCRdb re-analysed the 5' RACE reads in MiXCR, keeping a single row per CDR3 protein. The sample consists of some 89,000 distinct CDR3 sequences, roughly 4.3% of them appearing once. The sequenced sample consisted of PBMCs. These receptors came from a woman aged 55 to 70 with multiple sclerosis. CDR3s include the opening cysteine and the closing phenylalanine or tryptophan. Fields, in order: J gene, V gene, clone size, D gene, CDR3 protein, CDR3 DNA. D genes are given only for firm matches. Rows may omit the clone size; those that give it use once, few, many or a size class.

J gene: TRBJ2-6; V gene: TRBV7-9; clone size: many; D gene: .; CDR3 protein: CASSPRAAGANVLTF; CDR3 DNA: TGTGCCAGCAGCCCGCGGGCGGCTGGGGCCAACGTCCTGACTTTC
J gene: TRBJ2-7; V gene: TRBV7-2; clone size: many; D gene: .; CDR3 protein: CASSWGRISYEQYF; CDR3 DNA: TGTGCCAGCAGCTGGGGCCGGATTAGCTACGAGCAGTACTTC
J gene: TRBJ1-3; V gene: TRBV3-1; clone size: few; D gene: TRBD1; CDR3 protein: CASRSRGRNSGNTIYF; CDR3 DNA: TGTGCCAGCAGAAGCAGGGGGCGAAACTCGGGAAACACCATATATTTT
J gene: TRBJ2-5; V gene: TRBV6-5; clone size: many; D gene: .; CDR3 protein: CASSYSSDRQTQYF; CDR3 DNA: TGTGCCAGCAGTTACTCGAGCGATAGGCAGACCCAGTACTTC
J gene: TRBJ2-5; V gene: TRBV5-1; clone size: many; D gene: .; CDR3 protein: CASSSLGGAEETQYF; CDR3 DNA: TGCGCCAGCAGCTCGTTGGGGGGGGCCGAAGAGACCCAGTACTTC
J gene: TRBJ2-2; V gene: TRBV5-1; clone size: many; D gene: TRBD1; CDR3 protein: CASSSRGLDTGELFF; CDR3 DNA: TGCGCCAGCAGCAGCAGGGGGCTGGATACCGGGGAGCTGTTTTTT
J gene: TRBJ1-4; V gene: TRBV4-1; clone size: many; D gene: TRBD1; CDR3 protein: CASSLEGQFGTEKLFF; CDR3 DNA: TGCGCCAGCAGCCTGGAGGGACAGTTTGGGACGGAAAAACTGTTTTTT
J gene: TRBJ2-5; V gene: TRBV20-1; clone size: many; D gene: .; CDR3 protein: CSAIQWTSVWDQETQYF; CDR3 DNA: TGCAGTGCTATTCAGTGGACCTCGGTGTGGGACCAAGAGACCCAGTACTTC
J gene: TRBJ2-5; V gene: TRBV5-1; clone size: many; D gene: TRBD2; CDR3 protein: CASSPGLAGGAYQETQYF; CDR3 DNA: TGCGCCAGCAGCCCCGGACTAGCGGGGGGGGCGTACCAAGAGACCCAGTACTTC
J gene: TRBJ1-3; V gene: TRBV7-2; clone size: many; D gene: .; CDR3 protein: CASSLEGSGNTIYF; CDR3 DNA: TGTGCCAGCAGCTTAGAAGGCTCTGGAAACACCATATATTTT
J gene: TRBJ2-5; V gene: TRBV5-1; clone size: many; D gene: .; CDR3 protein: CASSGTGLVETQYF; CDR3 DNA: TGCGCCAGCAGCGGTACAGGGCTGGTTGAGACCCAGTACTTC
J gene: TRBJ2-5; V gene: TRBV7-8; clone size: many; D gene: .; CDR3 protein: CASSLQWEETQYF; CDR3 DNA: TGTGCCAGCAGCCTCCAGTGGGAGGAGACCCAGTACTTC
J gene: TRBJ1-5; V gene: TRBV12-3/TRBV12-4; clone size: many; D gene: TRBD1; CDR3 protein: CASSFRQGGNQPQHF; CDR3 DNA: TGTGCCAGCAGTTTCCGGCAGGGGGGGAATCAGCCCCAGCATTTT
J gene: TRBJ1-2; V gene: TRBV7-6; clone size: many; D gene: .; CDR3 protein: CASSLAQGDGYTF; CDR3 DNA: TGTGCCAGCAGCTTAGCGCAAGGGGATGGCTACACCTTC
J gene: TRBJ1-2; V gene: TRBV20-1; clone size: many; D gene: .; CDR3 protein: CSARPTYFYGYTF; CDR3 DNA: TGCAGTGCTAGACCTACCTATTTCTATGGCTACACCTTC
J gene: TRBJ1-1; V gene: TRBV7-9; clone size: many; D gene: .; CDR3 protein: CASSLGGETEAFF; CDR3 DNA: TGTGCCAGCAGCTTAGGGGGGGAGACTGAAGCTTTCTTT
J gene: TRBJ2-7; V gene: TRBV5-1; clone size: few; D gene: .; CDR3 protein: CASSYDLGYEQYF; CDR3 DNA: TGCGCCAGCAGCTATGATTTAGGGTACGAGCAGTACTTC
J gene: TRBJ2-6; V gene: TRBV6-5; clone size: many; D gene: TRBD2; CDR3 protein: CASFPGGSGANVLTF; CDR3 DNA: TGTGCCAGCTTCCCGGGGGGCTCTGGGGCCAACGTCCTGACTTTC
J gene: TRBJ2-3; V gene: TRBV7-6; clone size: many; D gene: TRBD1; CDR3 protein: CASSLGTGGLTDTQYF; CDR3 DNA: TGTGCCAGCAGCTTAGGGACAGGGGGTCTCACAGATACGCAGTATTTT
J gene: TRBJ1-3; V gene: TRBV20-1; clone size: many; D gene: TRBD1; CDR3 protein: CSASGTGVGNTIYF; CDR3 DNA: TGCAGTGCTAGCGGGACAGGGGTGGGAAACACCATATATTTT
J gene: TRBJ1-4; V gene: TRBV10-3; clone size: many; D gene: .; CDR3 protein: CAISEGRGNEKLFF; CDR3 DNA: TGTGCCATCAGTGAGGGCAGGGGTAATGAAAAACTGTTTTTT
J gene: TRBJ2-7; V gene: TRBV5-1; clone size: many; D gene: TRBD2; CDR3 protein: CASSLDPRLAGSSYEQYF; CDR3 DNA: TGCGCCAGCAGCTTGGACCCCCGACTAGCGGGTAGCTCCTACGAGCAGTACTTC
J gene: TRBJ1-4; V gene: TRBV5-1; clone size: many; D gene: TRBD1; CDR3 protein: CASTVEGGPTNEKLFF; CDR3 DNA: TGCGCCAGCACCGTGGAAGGGGGCCCAACTAATGAAAAACTGTTTTTT
J gene: TRBJ1-2; V gene: TRBV12-3/TRBV12-4; clone size: many; D gene: .; CDR3 protein: CASSLGGGERGYTF; CDR3 DNA: TGTGCCAGCAGTTTAGGGGGGGGAGAACGGGGCTACACCTTC
J gene: TRBJ2-2; V gene: TRBV12-3/TRBV12-4; clone size: many; D gene: .; CDR3 protein: CASSSHSGNTGELFF; CDR3 DNA: TGTGCCAGCAGTTCGCATAGCGGCAACACCGGGGAGCTGTTTTTT
J gene: TRBJ1-5; V gene: TRBV6-6; clone size: many; D gene: TRBD1; CDR3 protein: CASRGRDRGNQPQHF; CDR3 DNA: TGTGCCAGCAGGGGCCGGGACAGGGGCAATCAGCCCCAGCATTTT
J gene: TRBJ2-3; V gene: TRBV5-1; clone size: many; D gene: TRBD2; CDR3 protein: CASSWIAPIAGTSGVRQYF; CDR3 DNA: TGCGCCAGCAGCTGGATAGCTCCCATAGCCGGGACTAGCGGGGTCAGGCAGTATTTT
J gene: TRBJ1-3; V gene: TRBV5-1; clone size: many; D gene: .; CDR3 protein: CASSYLLAGSGNTIYF; CDR3 DNA: TGCGCCAGCAGCTACCTCTTGGCCGGCTCTGGAAACACCATATATTTT
J gene: TRBJ2-7; V gene: TRBV3-1; clone size: many; D gene: .; CDR3 protein: CASSQAPQDTYEQYF; CDR3 DNA: TGTGCCAGCAGCCAAGCCCCCCAGGATACCTACGAGCAGTACTTC
J gene: TRBJ2-1; V gene: TRBV10-1; clone size: many; D gene: TRBD2; CDR3 protein: CASSTRTSVTSNEQFF; CDR3 DNA: TGCGCCAGCAGTACCAGGACTAGCGTGACCTCCAATGAGCAGTTCTTC
J gene: TRBJ2-2; V gene: TRBV15; clone size: many; D gene: .; CDR3 protein: CATSRVGVAGELFF; CDR3 DNA: TGTGCCACCAGCAGAGTCGGGGTGGCCGGGGAGCTGTTTTTT
J gene: TRBJ1-4; V gene: TRBV5-5; clone size: many; D gene: .; CDR3 protein: CASSAVLGVEKLFF; CDR3 DNA: TGTGCCAGCAGCGCCGTTTTAGGGGTTGAAAAACTGTTTTTT
J gene: TRBJ1-1; V gene: TRBV18; clone size: .; D gene: .; CDR3 protein: CASSPSALNTEAFF; CDR3 DNA: TGTGCCAGCTCACCCTCGGCCCTGAACACTGAAGCTTTCTTT
J gene: TRBJ1-2; V gene: TRBV7-8; clone size: many; D gene: .; CDR3 protein: CASSQGRGGGYTF; CDR3 DNA: TGTGCCAGCAGCCAGGGGCGGGGAGGTGGCTACACCTTC
J gene: TRBJ2-3; V gene: TRBV29-1; clone size: many; D gene: TRBD1; CDR3 protein: CSVERDRGGTDTQYF; CDR3 DNA: TGCAGCGTCGAAAGGGACAGGGGAGGCACAGATACGCAGTATTTT
J gene: TRBJ2-2; V gene: TRBV15; clone size: many; D gene: .; CDR3 protein: CATSRLGRGRVGELFF; CDR3 DNA: TGTGCCACCAGCAGACTCGGGAGAGGAAGAGTCGGGGAGCTGTTTTTT
J gene: TRBJ1-2; V gene: TRBV2; clone size: .; D gene: TRBD1; CDR3 protein: CASNAQGARYGYTF; CDR3 DNA: TGTGCCAGCAATGCCCAGGGGGCGAGATATGGCTACACCTTC
J gene: TRBJ2-7; V gene: TRBV7-9; clone size: many; D gene: TRBD1; CDR3 protein: CASSSQVQDRDPEQYF; CDR3 DNA: TGTGCCAGCAGCTCCCAGGTACAGGACAGGGATCCCGAGCAGTACTTC
J gene: TRBJ1-2; V gene: TRBV9; clone size: many; D gene: TRBD1; CDR3 protein: CASSAQTGLGTYGYTF; CDR3 DNA: TGTGCCAGCAGCGCTCAGACAGGGCTTGGTACCTATGGCTACACCTTC
J gene: TRBJ2-1; V gene: TRBV5-6; clone size: many; D gene: .; CDR3 protein: CASSLVGTEQFF; CDR3 DNA: TGTGCCAGCAGCTTGGTGGGAACTGAGCAGTTCTTC
J gene: TRBJ2-5; V gene: TRBV5-1; clone size: many; D gene: TRBD2; CDR3 protein: CASSDPGTTIRTQYF; CDR3 DNA: TGCGCCAGCAGCGATCCCGGGACTACAATCCGGACCCAGTACTTC
J gene: TRBJ1-6; V gene: TRBV20-1; clone size: many; D gene: .; CDR3 protein: CSARDQGSHSPLHF; CDR3 DNA: TGCAGTGCTAGAGATCAGGGGAGCCATTCACCCCTCCACTTT
J gene: TRBJ2-2; V gene: TRBV12-3/TRBV12-4; clone size: many; D gene: .; CDR3 protein: CASSLRGNGELFF; CDR3 DNA: TGTGCCAGCAGTTTAAGGGGCAACGGGGAGCTGTTTTTT
J gene: TRBJ1-5; V gene: TRBV6-4; clone size: .; D gene: .; CDR3 protein: CASSRDLSNQPQHF; CDR3 DNA: TGTGCCAGCTCGCGGGACCTTAGCAATCAGCCCCAGCATTTT
J gene: TRBJ2-6; V gene: TRBV12-3/TRBV12-4; clone size: many; D gene: TRBD1; CDR3 protein: CASSFGRQGASGANVLTF; CDR3 DNA: TGTGCCAGCAGTTTTGGCCGACAGGGGGCGAGTGGGGCCAACGTCCTGACTTTC
J gene: TRBJ2-7; V gene: TRBV20-1; clone size: many; D gene: .; CDR3 protein: CSARPWTESSYEQYF; CDR3 DNA: TGCAGTGCTAGACCTTGGACAGAGAGCTCCTACGAGCAGTACTTC
J gene: TRBJ1-2; V gene: TRBV20-1; clone size: many; D gene: .; CDR3 protein: CSARRHEGGYGYTF; CDR3 DNA: TGCAGTGCTAGGCGTCATGAGGGTGGCTATGGCTACACCTTC
J gene: TRBJ1-5; V gene: TRBV5-5; clone size: many; D gene: TRBD1; CDR3 protein: CASSDSQGAYQPQHF; CDR3 DNA: TGTGCCAGCAGCGATTCCCAGGGGGCTTATCAGCCCCAGCATTTT
J gene: TRBJ2-3; V gene: TRBV24-1; clone size: many; D gene: .; CDR3 protein: CATTLPFRGRPDTQYF; CDR3 DNA: TGTGCCACCACTCTCCCTTTTAGGGGACGCCCAGATACGCAGTATTTT
J gene: TRBJ2-2; V gene: TRBV7-6; clone size: many; D gene: .; CDR3 protein: CASSFAQTGELFF; CDR3 DNA: TGTGCCAGCAGCTTCGCGCAGACCGGGGAGCTGTTTTTT